Each of the 5 T cell receptor beta chains below was sequenced from the same sample in a study of T cell changes during pregnancy in multiple sclerosis. Clones were sequenced by immunoSEQ multiplex PCR, and TCRdb holds only the in-frame ones, with some missing. The sample lists some 54,000 clones, approximately 93% seen once, with approximately 1.7% in the top ten. The sample consisted of peripheral blood, taken after pregnancy. These receptors came from a female donor with multiple sclerosis, enrolled in a pregnancy study.

This clone was seen only once. This chain joins TRBV29-1 and TRBJ2-1; 9 bases map to TRBD1. Germline CDR1 is SQVTM and CDR2 is ANQGSEA. V gave up 6 bases and J gave up 16 bases; unmatched junction bases: 10. CDR3 length: 11 amino acids. The CDR3 sequence: CSVRGGQGVFF. CDR3 in DNA: TGCAGCGTCCGAGGGGGACAGGGTGTTTTCTTC.

This clone was seen once. The rearrangement uses TRBV6-1 and TRBJ2-3, with TRBD2 matching 7 bases. CDR3 length: 17 amino acids. V lost 2 bases to trimming and J lost 6 bases; unmatched junction nucleotides: 14. Germline values: CDR1 MNHNS, CDR2 SASEGT. This CDR3 is CASSERAGGSGLDTQYF. The DNA of the CDR3 is TGTGCCAGCAGTGAACGGGCGGGCGGGAGCGGTCTTGATACGCAGTATTTT.

V and J are TRBV25-1 and TRBJ2-7; TRBD2 agrees at 15 bases. The V segment lost 6 bases and the J segment 7 bases; nucleotides outside the gene matches: 10. This CDR3 contains 16 residues. CDR1 and CDR2 from the germline V gene are MGHDK and SYGVNS. CDR3 DNA sequence: TGTGCCAGCAGGGATTCCGGGACTAGCGGGAGGTTAGAGCAGTACTTC. It encodes CASRDSGTSGRLEQYF.

V gene TRBV4-1 combines with J gene TRBJ2-1; 14 nucleotides line up with TRBD2. Trimming took 2 bases from V and 8 from J; bases not matched to a gene: 8. The CDR3 extends over 17 amino acids. Germline V lookup: CDR1 MGHRA, CDR2 YSYEKL. The DNA of the CDR3 is TGCGCCAGCAGCCAACTCCCCCCGGGACTAGCGGGAGATGAGCAGTTCTTC. This translates into CASSQLPPGLAGDEQFF.

The chain employs TRBV7-9 and TRBJ2-3; the match to TRBD2 covers 9 bases. The CDR3 has 16 amino acids. The germline CDR1 and CDR2 sequences are SEHNR and FQNEAQ (reference sequence). V was clipped by 2 bases and J by 2 bases; unmatched bases: 5. CDR3 nucleotides: TGTGCCAGCAGCTTATCTGGGACTAGCCTCACAGATACGCAGTATTTT. Amino acid sequence: CASSLSGTSLTDTQYF.